The 11 T cell receptor beta chains reported below all come from one sample, sequenced in a study of CD8 T cells in Susac syndrome. RNA amounts of about 0.5 to 1 ug underwent reverse transcription with random hexamers. TCRdb reprocessed the immunoSEQ multiplex PCR reads with MiXCR, giving one entry per CDR3 protein. The sample has 200,000 to 300,000 distinct CDR3 sequences, 85% to 95% seen once. Sequences were obtained from CD4+ T cells from PBMCs. These receptors all come from a human donor with multiple sclerosis.

CDR3 sequence reads: CASSLGLASNPSEQFF. CDR3 nucleotide sequence: TGTGCCAGCAGTCTCGGACTAGCAAGTAATCCAAGTGAGCAGTTCTTC. The chain employs TRBV6-6 and TRBJ2-1; 8 bases are a match to TRBD2. V was pared by 5 bases and J by 9 bases, with 15 bases of the junction left unmatched. The CDR3 length is 16 residues. Germline V gene lookup returns CDR1 MNHNY and CDR2 SVGAGI (reference sequence).

This chain links TRBV9 with TRBJ2-7; D possibly matches TRBD1 or TRBD2 (5 bases each). V lost 4 bases and J 4 bases, leaving 18 bases between the germline ends. The CDR3 is made up of 15 amino acids. Germline-derived CDR1 and CDR2 are SGDLS and YYNGEE. In DNA form, the CDR3 reads TGTGCCAGCAGCAGCCGGGACGTAGGACCTTACGAGCAGTACTTC. Its translation: CASSSRDVGPYEQYF.

V is TRBV12-3 or TRBV12-4 and J is TRBJ2-1; D is ambiguous. V lost 2 bases and J 9 bases, leaving 11 bases between the germline ends. The CDR3 is made up of 13 amino acids. The CDR3 protein is CASSLQNDVEQFF. The CDR3, as DNA: TGTGCCAGCAGTTTACAGAATGACGTTGAGCAGTTCTTC.

In DNA form, the CDR3 reads TGTGCCAGCAGCTTGGGACAGGGTCATAGCTCCTACAATGAGCAGTTCTTC. Amino acids: CASSLGQGHSSYNEQFF. The chain recombines TRBV11-1 with TRBJ2-1, with 9 bases matching TRBD1. The length of the CDR3 is 17 residues. Germline lookup yields CDR1 SGHAT and CDR2 FQDESV (reference sequence). Losses at the gene ends were 3 bases for V and 0 bases for J; bases not matched to a gene: 6.

The V call is TRBV15, the J call TRBJ1-1; weak D call: TRBD1 (6 bases). V was pared by 1 base and J by 4 bases, with 16 bases between. Looked up from germline, CDR1 is LNHNV and CDR2 is YYDKDF (reference sequence). The length of the CDR3 is 16 residues. CDR3 nucleotide sequence: TGTGCCACCAGCAGAGTCGGGATTATCAGGGGCACTGAAGCTTTCTTT. Translating it yields CATSRVGIIRGTEAFF.

V gene TRBV20-1 combines with J gene TRBJ2-3, with TRBD1 identical over 9 bases. Germline V gives CDR1 DFQATT, CDR2 SNEGSKA (reference sequence). The ends lost 0 bases at V and 4 bases at J; junction bases unmatched: 2. CDR3 length equals 14 residues. The chain's CDR3 is CSAREGQGADTQYF. The CDR3 DNA follows: TGCAGTGCTAGAGAGGGACAGGGAGCAGATACGCAGTATTTT.

This clonotype occurred once. V is TRBV20-1 and J is TRBJ2-1, with 8 positions matching TRBD2. Germline-derived CDR1 and CDR2 are DFQATT and SNEGSKA (reference sequence). The V segment lost 4 bases and the J segment 6 bases; nucleotides outside the gene matches: 5. CDR3 length equals 13 residues. The CDR3 here is CSATDGTSNEQFF. The CDR3 DNA is TGCAGTGCTACCGACGGGACTAGCAATGAGCAGTTCTTC.

V is TRBV7-2 and J is TRBJ2-3, with 7 positions matching TRBD2. The germline gives CDR1 SGHTA, CDR2 FQGNSA. Trimming cost V 3 bases and J 3 bases; bases outside gene matches: 6. The length of the CDR3 is 15 residues. In DNA, the CDR3 is TGTGCCAGCAGCTTGCAGCGGGGTGCAACAGATACGCAGTATTTT. Protein: CASSLQRGATDTQYF.

The chain recombines TRBV14 with TRBJ1-4, with D perhaps TRBD1 (5 bases). CDR1 is SGHDN, CDR2 FVKESK, per germline. V lost 1 base to trimming and J lost 8 bases, with 11 bases between them. The CDR3 spans 14 residues. CDR3 nucleotide sequence: TGTGCCAGCAGCCAAGCGGCAGGGAAAGAAAAACTGTTTTTT. It translates to CASSQAAGKEKLFF.

The CDR3 is CSVEDPPPQDTQYF. CDR3 nucleotides: TGCAGCGTTGAAGATCCCCCCCCGCAAGATACGCAGTATTTT. The chain joins TRBV29-1 to TRBJ2-3; D is ambiguous. Germline lookup yields CDR1 SQVTM and CDR2 ANQGSEA. V was clipped by 0 bases and J by 5 bases, with 12 bases between them. This CDR3 has 14 residues.

This clonotype was seen only once. V is TRBV3-1 and J is TRBJ2-6; D gene unclear. The germline gives CDR1 LGHDT, CDR2 YNNKEL (reference sequence). CDR3 length equals 15 residues. Trimming left V 0 bases short and J 5 bases short, with 8 bases between. The chain's CDR3 is CASSQDNRWANVLTF. DNA for the CDR3: TGTGCCAGCAGCCAAGACAATCGCTGGGCCAACGTCCTGACTTTC.